This record covers a single T cell receptor beta chain. Its matching antigen is unknown. Germline assignment: CDR1 SGHTA and CDR2 FQGNSA. This CDR3 is built from 15 residues. The V and J ends lost 3 bases and 2 bases respectively, with 11 bases between them. This sample stems from a study of T cells in Graves' hyperthyroidism and ophthalmopathy. Overall study context: Peripheral blood samples were taken at initial diagnosis, prior to any treatment.

General study results and limits: Ophthalmopathy stood apart from stable hyperthyroidism in a 13 V-J model. Also found in blood were most expanded thyroid clonotypes above 0.001.

Each diagnosis was grounded in clinical symptoms, serum thyroxine and TRAb, thyroid ultrasound, and orbital computed tomography. Amplification of TCR beta CDR3 regions used RNA as the template. A first-round RT-PCR of the TCR CDR3 used the HTBI primer set. TCRdb re-called the multiplex PCR reads through MiXCR, storing one row per CDR3 protein. Here the sample spans some 300,000 distinct CDR3 sequences, roughly 19% being singletons. Sequencing was carried out using blood. V and J are TRBV7-2 and TRBJ1-3, with D possibly TRBD1 on 5 matching bases. This TCR came from a middle-aged man with Graves' ophthalmopathy. CDR3 DNA sequence: TGTGCCAGCAGCTTGGGGCAGGTGACTGGAAACACCATATATTTT. Translation: CASSLGQVTGNTIYF.